This TCR beta chain was sequenced during a study of blood T cell repertoires in COVID-19. Across the study: Collection of acute and convalescent COVID-19 samples took place in the United States, Italy and Spain. Nucleic acid was either cDNA or gDNA, and it came from T cells, B-cell-depleted T cells, or PBMCs.

TCRdb keeps only in-frame clones here, not all; method: immunoSEQ multiplex PCR. The data contain tens of thousands of clones, approximately 91% of them singletons. The CDR3 runs 16 residues. CDR1 SGHRS and CDR2 YFSETQ come from the germline V gene. The V and J ends lost 0 bases and 3 bases, in that order; junction bases with no gene match: 6. This clonotype was sampled from a man aged 55 to 70 with active COVID-19. The chain joins TRBV5-1 to TRBJ2-3; the match to TRBD1 covers 8 bases. The specimen sequenced was peripheral blood. CDR3: CASSLAGTGRTDTQYF. The CDR3 DNA reads TGCGCCAGCAGCTTGGCCGGGACAGGAAGGACAGATACGCAGTATTTT.